The 8 T cell receptor beta chains listed next were all sequenced from one sample in a study of shared clonotypes between healthy human individuals. This table comes from immunoSEQ multiplex PCR, and its TCRdb copy is limited to in-frame clones, with some not included. The sample contains nearly 2 million clones, less than 95% of which appear only once. Naive CD8 cells lacked CD45RO and underwent positive selection for CCR7, leaving out terminally differentiated effector memory CD45RA+ cells. The sample consisted of naive CD8+ T cells sorted from blood. The receptors derive from a man younger than 30 in good health.

The chain employs TRBV19 and TRBJ2-2; weak D call: TRBD1 (5 bases). Trimming removed 3 bases from V and 1 base from J, with 6 bases in between. This CDR3 is 14 amino acids long. CDR1 is LNHDA and CDR2 is SQIVND in the germline V gene (reference sequence). The CDR3 region is CASSIQGNTGELFF. The CDR3 DNA reads TGTGCCAGTAGTATCCAGGGGAACACCGGGGAGCTGTTTTTT.

V gene TRBV27 combines with J gene TRBJ2-1; TRBD2 matches at 10 bases. The V gene end was trimmed by 7 bases and the J gene end by 3 bases; junction bases not matched to a gene: 9. Germline loops: CDR1 MNHEY, CDR2 SMNVEV (reference sequence). The CDR3 spans 16 residues. In DNA form, the CDR3 reads TGTGCCAGCATGATGGGACTAGCGCCTTTCTACAATGAGCAGTTCTTC. Translation: CASMMGLAPFYNEQFF.

The genes are TRBV9 and TRBJ2-5; the D gene could be TRBD1 or TRBD2 (6 bases each). Trimming left V 3 bases short and J 4 bases short, with 13 bases between. Germline V gives CDR1 SGDLS, CDR2 YYNGEE. There are 14 residues in the CDR3. The CDR3 sequence: CASSAEGGPETQYF. The CDR3 DNA follows: TGTGCCAGCAGCGCGGAGGGGGGTCCAGAGACCCAGTACTTC.

The chain combines TRBV27 with TRBJ2-1, with D unclear. Trimming stripped 3 bases from V and 7 bases from J, with 10 bases between. The CDR3 covers 13 residues. Germline V gene data show CDR1 as MNHEY and CDR2 as SMNVEV (reference sequence). CDR3 sequence (DNA): TGTGCCAGCAGTTTCTTCCCGGTGAATGAGCAGTTCTTC. Amino acids: CASSFFPVNEQFF.

This clone was observed once. This chain connects TRBV10-2 to TRBJ2-7; TRBD1 matches at 8 bases. Losses at the gene ends were 3 bases for V and 5 bases for J; bases not matched to a gene: 9. The CDR3 loop spans 15 amino acids. Germline V gene data show CDR1 as WSHSY and CDR2 as SAAADI. Here the CDR3 DNA reads TGCGCCAGCAGTGACCCCGACAGGGGAAGGGACGAGCAGTACTTC. This gives the protein CASSDPDRGRDEQYF.

The chain combines TRBV9 with TRBJ1-1; D is possibly TRBD1 (6 bases). V was pared by 4 bases and J by 4 bases, with 11 bases between. The germline gives CDR1 SGDLS, CDR2 YYNGEE. The CDR3 runs 13 residues. CDR3 coding DNA: TGTGCCAGCAGCCGAGGACAGTCCACTGAAGCTTTCTTT. Amino acid sequence: CASSRGQSTEAFF.

The rearrangement uses TRBV28 and TRBJ1-3; D unclear. This CDR3 spans 12 amino acids. The V end lost 6 bases, the J end lost 3 bases, and 6 bases lay between the germline ends. CDR1 MDHEN and CDR2 SYDVKM come from the germline V gene. CDR3 DNA sequence: TGTGCCAGCAGCCCCTTTGGAAACACCATATATTTT. Its protein is CASSPFGNTIYF.

V and J are TRBV28 and TRBJ2-1; TRBD1 aligns across 8 bases. This CDR3 is built from 15 residues. V dropped 5 bases and J dropped 5; count of bases not matched to a gene: 8. Germline CDR1 MDHEN, CDR2 SYDVKM. The CDR3 DNA reads as TGTGCCAGCAGTCGGACAGGGCATGAACACAATGAGCAGTTCTTC. It translates to CASSRTGHEHNEQFF. Together with reference TRBV28 and TRBJ2-1, the CDR3 gives the full variable domain: DVKVTQSSRYLVKRTGEKVFLECVQDMDHENMFWYRQDPGLGLRLIYFSYDVKMKEKGDIPEGYSVSREKKERFSLILESASTNQTSMYLCASSRTGHEHNEQFFGPGTRLTVL.